Each of the 27 T cell receptor beta chains below was sequenced from the same sample in a study of shared clonotypes between healthy human individuals (TCRdb year 2020). To prepare the library, the immunoSEQ multiplex PCR assay was applied. TCRdb holds this immuneACCESS table with in-frame rearrangements only. Some clones are missing; in checked studies, unresolved V genes explain under half, and the rest has no known cause. A total of 550,000 to 850,000 clones appear in this sample, less than 85% of them only once. Roughly 1.7% of the sample belongs to the ten largest clones. The specimen was memory CD4+ T cells sorted from blood. What the cell subset or site label conveys for this sample: CD45RA-negative fraction. The receptors were gathered from a woman aged 25 to 39 in good health.

The rearrangement joins TRBV5-4 to TRBJ1-3; D ambiguous. Germline V lookup: CDR1 SGHNT, CDR2 YYREEE (reference sequence). This CDR3 region has 15 residues. Trimming cost V 2 bases and J 0 bases, with 9 bases left between them. CDR3 bases: TGTGCCAGCAGCTTCGGAGAAGACTCTGGAAACACCATATATTTT. Amino acid sequence: CASSFGEDSGNTIYF.

This clone has just one count. The chain recombines TRBV4-2 with TRBJ2-3; 9 bases agree with TRBD2. The germline gives CDR1 LGHNA, CDR2 YNFKEQ. The CDR3 extends over 15 amino acids. V dropped 3 bases and J dropped 3; count of bases not matched to a gene: 4. The CDR3 loop reads CASSHSGLATDTQYF. In nucleotides, the CDR3 is TGTGCCAGCAGCCACTCGGGACTAGCTACAGATACGCAGTATTTT.

The V call is TRBV2, the J call TRBJ2-2, with 12 bases aligning to TRBD2. V dropped 6 bases and J dropped 8; count of bases not matched to a gene: 4. CDR1 and CDR2 from the germline V gene are SNHLY and FYNNEI. This CDR3 region has 14 residues. Here the CDR3 reads CASRRLAGEGELFF. CDR3 bases: TGTGCCAGCAGAAGACTAGCGGGAGAAGGGGAGCTGTTTTTT.

This chain connects TRBV7-9 to TRBJ2-1; a weak D match, TRBD1 (6 bases). The CDR3 contains 14 residues. Germline V gene data show CDR1 as SEHNR and CDR2 as FQNEAQ (reference sequence). The ends were cut back, 1 base at V and 6 bases at J, with 10 bases in the middle. As DNA, the CDR3 is TGTGCCAGCAGCTTAGGTACAGGGTCCAATGAGCAGTTCTTC. This translates into CASSLGTGSNEQFF.

The J gene is TRBJ2-1, the V gene TRBV10-3, with 7 bases that match TRBD2. The CDR3 has 16 residues. CDR1 and CDR2 (germline): ENHRY, SYGVKD. V was pared by 8 bases and J by 6 bases, with 16 bases of the junction left unmatched. As DNA, the CDR3 is TGTGCCATCTTCCTAAACCGGCGGGAGCGGCTCAATGAGCAGTTCTTC. It codes for CAIFLNRRERLNEQFF.

This rearrangement joins TRBV18 to TRBJ2-7; 13 positions agree with TRBD2. Looked up from germline, CDR1 is KGHSH and CDR2 is LQKENI. V trimming: 4 bases; J trimming: 10 bases; junction bases outside the gene matches: 7. This CDR3 region has 14 residues. CDR3 DNA: TGTGCCAGCTCACTCGGACTAGCGGGAGATCGTCAGTACTTC. The encoded protein is CASSLGLAGDRQYF. Full variable domain (rest looked up from reference TRBV18 and TRBJ2-7): NAGVMQNPRHLVRRRGQEARLRCSPMKGHSHVYWYRQLPEEGLKFMVYLQKENIIDESGMPKERFSAEFPKEGPSILRIQQVVRGDSAAYFCASSLGLAGDRQYFGPGTRLTVT.

V and J are TRBV7-9 and TRBJ1-5; D unclear. The CDR3 loop spans 15 amino acids. Germline lookup yields CDR1 SEHNR and CDR2 FQNEAQ (reference sequence). V was trimmed by 1 base and J by 1 base, leaving 8 bases between them. CDR3 loop: CASSLGTLSNQPQHF. The CDR3 region has the DNA TGTGCCAGCAGCTTAGGAACCCTCAGCAATCAGCCCCAGCATTTT.

This clone was counted only a few times. An end of the junction differs from the germline gene, which may be a read error. The chain combines TRBV29-1 with TRBJ2-4; no definite D call. The CDR3 runs to 13 residues. Germline lookup yields CDR1 SQVTM and CDR2 ANQGSEA. Here the CDR3 reads CSAEPERRNIQYF. CDR3 sequence (DNA): TGCAGCGCTGAACCGGAGCGCAGAAACATTCAGTACTTC. The full variable domain, its missing parts supplied by reference TRBV29-1 and TRBJ2-4, is SAVISQKPSRDICQRGTSLTIQCQVDSQVTMMFWYRQQPGQSLTLIATANQGSEATYESGFVIDKFPISRPNLTFSTLTVSNMSPEDSSIYLCSAEPERRNIQYFGAGTRLSVL.

The V gene is TRBV7-2, the J gene TRBJ2-7; 7 nucleotides agree with TRBD2. The CDR3 loop spans 12 amino acids. Germline loops: CDR1 SGHTA, CDR2 FQGNSA. J was trimmed by 3 bases and V by 8 bases; bases with no gene match: 4. The CDR3 coding sequence is TGTGCCAGCGGGAGGGCCTTCTACGAGCAGTACTTC. Protein sequence: CASGRAFYEQYF.

The V and J genes are TRBV7-3 and TRBJ2-1; D is unclear. Per germline, CDR1 SGHTA and CDR2 FQGTGA. Trimming shortened V by 0 bases and J by 4 bases, and 10 bases separated the two germline ends. The CDR3 length is 15 residues. CDR3 DNA: TGTGCCAGCAGCTTAACCCCGACGGATTACAATGAGCAGTTCTTC. It yields the protein CASSLTPTDYNEQFF.

This clone was observed a few times. The rearrangement links TRBV28 to TRBJ1-3, with a tentative D call TRBD1 (6 bases). Trimming left V 9 bases short and J 1 base short, with 16 bases between. This CDR3 region has 15 residues. The V gene's germline CDR1 is MDHEN and CDR2 SYDVKM. The CDR3 protein is CARTTGILSGNTIYF. The DNA for the CDR3 is TGTGCCAGGACCACAGGGATTCTTTCTGGAAACACCATATATTTT. The whole variable domain, filled in from reference TRBV28 and TRBJ1-3, reads DVKVTQSSRYLVKRTGEKVFLECVQDMDHENMFWYRQDPGLGLRLIYFSYDVKMKEKGDIPEGYSVSREKKERFSLILESASTNQTSMYLCARTTGILSGNTIYFGEGSWLTVV.

This clone was picked up one time. This rearrangement joins TRBV4-2 to TRBJ2-1; D gene unclear. Germline assignment: CDR1 LGHNA and CDR2 YNFKEQ. The CDR3 covers 15 residues. The V end was cut by 1 base, the J end by 1 base, with 8 bases between. CDR3: CASSQAKNSYNEQFF. The CDR3 bases are TGTGCCAGCAGCCAAGCCAAGAATTCCTACAATGAGCAGTTCTTC.

The chain combines TRBV2 with TRBJ1-1; TRBD1 matches at 10 bases. This CDR3 is built from 15 residues. Germline V gene lookup returns CDR1 SNHLY and CDR2 FYNNEI. Trimming cost V 4 bases and J 1 base; bases outside gene matches: 3. CDR3 coding DNA: TGTGCCAGCAGTGGACAGGGGGCACAGAACACTGAAGCTTTCTTT. Its protein product is CASSGQGAQNTEAFF.

The J gene is TRBJ2-2, the V gene TRBV5-4, with 14 bases aligning to TRBD2. This CDR3 is 17 amino acids long. Germline-derived CDR1 and CDR2 are SGHNT and YYREEE (reference sequence). Losses at the gene ends were 3 bases for V and 7 bases for J; bases not matched to a gene: 8. The CDR3 loop reads CASSSGLAGGGGGELFF. For the CDR3, the DNA is TGTGCCAGCAGCTCCGGACTAGCGGGAGGAGGAGGCGGGGAGCTGTTTTTT. Full variable domain (remainder filled in from reference TRBV5-4 and TRBJ2-2): ETGVTQSPTHLIKTRGQQVTLRCSSQSGHNTVSWYQQALGQGPQFIFQYYREEENGRGNFPPRFSGLQFPNYSSELNVNALELDDSALYLCASSSGLAGGGGGELFFGEGSRLTVL.

Points on this clone: Other DNA sequences within the sample encode an identical CDR3. The CDR3 here is CASSLGTGRGYTF. As DNA, the CDR3 is TGTGCCAGCAGCCTGGGGACAGGCAGAGGCTACACCTTC. This chain connects TRBV7-9 to TRBJ1-2, with 8 bases that match TRBD1. The V gene end was trimmed by 5 bases and the J gene end by 8 bases; junction bases not matched to a gene: 7. The CDR3 length is 13 residues. Germline CDR1 is SEHNR and CDR2 is FQNEAQ (reference sequence).

This chain uses TRBV7-2 with TRBJ2-5, with 11 bases that match TRBD2. V was clipped by 4 bases and J by 5 bases; unmatched bases: 6. The germline V gene encodes CDR1 SGHTA and CDR2 FQGNSA. There are 15 residues in the CDR3. Here the CDR3 reads CASSSLAGVWETQYF. In DNA, the CDR3 is TGTGCCAGCAGCTCACTAGCGGGAGTATGGGAGACCCAGTACTTC.

The chain employs TRBV11-2 and TRBJ2-5; D is unresolved. V lost 6 bases and J 5 bases, leaving 16 bases between the germline ends. This CDR3 is built from 14 residues. Germline-derived CDR1 and CDR2 are SGHAT and FQNNGV. CDR3 region: CASSRAVYSETQYF. In DNA form, the CDR3 reads TGTGCCAGCAGTCGAGCCGTTTATTCGGAGACCCAGTACTTC. Full variable domain (outside the CDR3, taken from reference TRBV11-2 and TRBJ2-5): EAGVAQSPRYKIIEKRQSVAFWCNPISGHATLYWYQQILGQGPKLLIQFQNNGVVDDSQLPKDRFSAERLKGVDSTLKIQPAKLEDSAVYLCASSRAVYSETQYFGPGTRLLVL.

The rearrangement uses TRBV28 and TRBJ2-5; a weak D match, TRBD2 (5 bases). The CDR3 runs 15 residues. Germline V gene sequence: CDR1 MDHEN, CDR2 SYDVKM. V was clipped by 4 bases and J by 5 bases, with 17 bases between them. CDR3 residues: CASSSQKTRKETQYF. Here the CDR3 DNA reads TGTGCCAGCAGTTCCCAGAAAACTAGAAAGGAGACCCAGTACTTC. The entire variable domain, with the rest obtained from reference TRBV28 and TRBJ2-5, is as follows: DVKVTQSSRYLVKRTGEKVFLECVQDMDHENMFWYRQDPGLGLRLIYFSYDVKMKEKGDIPEGYSVSREKKERFSLILESASTNQTSMYLCASSSQKTRKETQYFGPGTRLLVL.

This clone was detected only a few times. The genes are TRBV5-4 and TRBJ1-2, with D unresolved. Germline values: CDR1 SGHNT, CDR2 YYREEE (reference sequence). The CDR3 has 15 residues. Trimming removed 3 bases from V and 4 bases from J, with 16 bases in between. DNA for the CDR3: TGTGCCAGCAGCTCTGGGTCCCTAGGTAGCTATGGCTACACCTTC. Translation gives CASSSGSLGSYGYTF.

The gene calls are TRBV15 and TRBJ1-3, with D perhaps TRBD1 (5 bases). The V end lost 4 bases, the J end lost 4 bases, and 17 bases lay between the germline ends. Germline V gene data show CDR1 as LNHNV and CDR2 as YYDKDF (reference sequence). There are 16 residues in the CDR3. The CDR3 reads CATSTEGGGDGNTIYF. The CDR3 region has the DNA TGTGCCACCAGCACCGAAGGAGGAGGGGACGGAAACACCATATATTTT.

The chain carries TRBV28 and TRBJ2-3, with D possibly matching TRBD1 (6 bases). Germline assignment: CDR1 MDHEN and CDR2 SYDVKM. The CDR3 consists of 17 residues. Deletions cut 4 bases from V and 4 bases from J, with 21 bases between. CDR3 in amino acids: CASSSVEARGVADTQYF. CDR3 DNA: TGTGCCAGCAGTTCCGTCGAGGCCAGGGGAGTGGCAGATACGCAGTATTTT.

The chain uses TRBV30 and TRBJ1-2, with D unresolved. Germline CDR1 GTSNPN, CDR2 SVGIG (reference sequence). Trimming cost V 3 bases and J 0 bases, with 8 bases left between them. The CDR3 totals 13 residues. For the CDR3, the DNA is TGTGCCTGGAGCCCTCGAGCTAACTATGGCTACACCTTC. Its protein product is CAWSPRANYGYTF.

This clone was recorded once. The chain joins TRBV25-1 to TRBJ2-4; TRBD1 or TRBD2 may be the D gene (5 bases each). The V gene lost 4 bases and the J gene lost 6 bases, with 16 bases spanning the gap. Germline CDR1 reads MGHDK; CDR2 reads SYGVNS. The CDR3 extends over 15 amino acids. CDR3: CASSAAKGGGNIQYF. CDR3 nucleotide sequence: TGTGCCAGCAGTGCGGCCAAGGGTGGGGGAAACATTCAGTACTTC.

The V gene is TRBV28, the J gene TRBJ1-2; TRBD1 might be the D (6 bases). Looked up from germline, CDR1 is MDHEN and CDR2 is SYDVKM. V was cut by 4 bases and J by 0 bases, with 15 bases left in between. The CDR3 covers 16 residues. Written as DNA, the CDR3 is TGTGCCAGCAGTTCCCCAAACAGGGTCCCTAACTATGGCTACACCTTC. It yields the protein CASSSPNRVPNYGYTF.

The J gene is TRBJ1-2, the V gene TRBV19; TRBD1 might be the D (5 bases). The CDR3 is 13 amino acids. Germline CDR1 and CDR2: LNHDA and SQIVND (reference sequence). V lost 3 bases, J lost 2 bases, and 7 bases lay in between. The CDR3 DNA follows: TGTGCCAGTAGTATTGAGGGGAACTATGGCTACACCTTC. It encodes CASSIEGNYGYTF.

This clone has only a few counts. The chain links TRBV6-1 to TRBJ2-5; D perhaps matches TRBD2 (6 bases). The CDR3 contains 13 residues. The germline gives CDR1 MNHNS, CDR2 SASEGT. Trimming took 4 bases from V and 7 from J, leaving 13 bases between them. CDR3 nucleotide sequence: TGTGCCAGCAGTGCGGGACTTTCTGGGACCCAGTACTTC. This codes for CASSAGLSGTQYF.

This clone was counted only a few times. This sequence joins TRBV7-2 and TRBJ2-7; the D is unclear. V lost 5 bases and J 4 bases, leaving 9 bases between the germline ends. Germline-derived CDR1 and CDR2 are SGHTA and FQGNSA. This CDR3 spans 12 amino acids. This chain's CDR3 is CASSTTAYEQYF. The CDR3 nucleotides read TGTGCCAGCAGCACAACCGCTTACGAGCAGTACTTC. Full variable domain (remainder filled in from reference TRBV7-2 and TRBJ2-7): GAGVSQSPSNKVTEKGKDVELRCDPISGHTALYWYRQSLGQGLEFLIYFQGNSAPDKSGLPSDRFSAERTGGSVSTLTIQRTQQEDSAVYLCASSTTAYEQYFGPGTRLTVT.